This T cell receptor (beta chain) came from a study of blood T cell repertoires in COVID-19 (dated by TCRdb to the early 2020s). As for the study more broadly: Samples from collaborators originated in the United States, Italy and Spain and spanned both the acute and convalescent phases of COVID-19. The prospective study material was composed of cDNA or gDNA derived from T cells, B-cell-depleted T cells, or PBMCs. Subjects who had been exposed to COVID-19, were actively infected with it, or had recovered from it provided the deeply sampled blood TCRbeta repertoires that made up the dataset. The repertoires were made available in a free public database intended to serve as a resource for research on the immune response to SARS-CoV-2. The samples were drawn from the first 160 participants of the ongoing ImmuneRACE study and from some 1,300 subjects provided by 6 global collaborators. Sample metadata almost always included a de-identified subject ID, COVID-19 status, age in years and sex. Where HLA class I and class II types were available, the types were taken from metadata supplied by the sample provider, not from assay-based typing.

Worth noting for this clone: Its antigen is currently not known. Nothing much larger sits one base from this clone, and base qualities are not available.

Whole blood was collected in K2EDTA tubes by collaborating institutions according to the institutions' own protocols. For TCRbeta analysis, collaborators shipped samples as frozen whole blood, isolated PBMCs, or DNA extracted from either of those sample types. TCRbeta CDR3 regions were amplified from genomic DNA by means of the immunoSEQ Assay, a bias-controlled multiplex PCR. In the original analysis: The number of nucleated cells in each sample was estimated by amplification of reference gene primers within the assay. To quantify the absolute abundance of each unique TCRbeta CDR3 rearrangement, sequence reads were collapsed and filtered. Productive Simpson clonality was computed per sample as the square root of Simpson's diversity index over productive rearrangements. Sourced from immuneACCESS, this table was stored by TCRdb with only in-frame sequences that have V and J called. A share of the clones is absent; for the studies checked, an unresolved V gene accounts for under half, and the remainder has no known explanation. V, J and clone size reflect that table, while D and trimming were determined from the DNA. Present in this sample are 110,000 to 150,000 clones, 85% to 90% of which were seen just once. Over 5% of the sample is held by the ten biggest clonotypes.

Results the study describes overall, beyond this receptor: Clinical and demographic metadata were provided uncurated, with the amount varying by source and participant.

The CDR3 starts with the cysteine, ends with the phenylalanine, and has 14 residues. This entry keeps only the CDR3 DNA: 42 bases, framed from base 1. In the germline V gene, CDR1 corresponds to MNHEY and CDR2 to SVGAGI. V has 2 bases trimmed and J has 5 bases trimmed; junction bases matching no gene number 5. The sequence came from a human donor in a cohort sampled during active COVID-19. Sequencing used peripheral blood. This chain joins TRBV6-5 to TRBJ1-1; 7 bases in between match TRBD1. The DNA sequence follows: TGTGCCAGCAGTTACGGGCAGGGGGGAACTGAAGCTTTCTTT. The encoded protein is CASSYGQGGTEAFF.